These 10 T cell receptor beta chains share one sample of origin, sequenced in a study of CD8+ T cells in alopecia areata. Extracted from the samples, RNA was reverse transcribed into cDNA to serve as the sequencing template. Assay used: immunoSEQ multiplex PCR; TCRdb lists only in-frame clones, some missing. Among fewer than 150,000 clones listed, roughly four fifths were seen once. The treatment: oral pan-JAK inhibitor, 5-10 mg twice daily. Here the sequenced sample was CD8+ T cells sorted from blood, taken at week 4, from a patient treated with tofacitinib. These receptors were obtained from a human donor with alopecia areata.

The chain uses TRBV7-9 and TRBJ2-2, with D hard to call. The CDR3 is 14 residues long. Germline V gene sequence: CDR1 SEHNR, CDR2 FQNEAQ (reference sequence). Trimming cost V 5 bases and J 2 bases, with 9 bases left between them. CDR3: CASSRTDNTGELFF. The CDR3 DNA follows: TGTGCCAGCAGCCGCACAGATAACACCGGGGAGCTGTTTTTT.

The chain recombines TRBV15 with TRBJ2-3; 9 nucleotides match TRBD2. V shed 0 bases, J shed 4 bases, and the junction held 11 bases outside the gene matches. Germline V gene data show CDR1 as LNHNV and CDR2 as YYDKDF (reference sequence). This CDR3 contains 18 residues. The chain's CDR3 is CATSRDKVVPSGADTQYF. CDR3 sequence (DNA): TGTGCCACCAGCAGAGATAAGGTGGTCCCTAGCGGGGCAGATACGCAGTATTTT.

This rearrangement joins TRBV5-4 to TRBJ2-7; no firm D call. The CDR3 is 13 amino acids. Trimming removed 0 bases at V and 5 bases at J, with 9 bases between. Germline V gene data show CDR1 as SGHNT and CDR2 as YYREEE (reference sequence). The CDR3 is CASSLEGDNEQYF. Written as DNA, the CDR3 is TGTGCCAGCAGCTTGGAAGGTGATAACGAGCAGTACTTC.

The J gene is TRBJ2-7, the V gene TRBV9, with D possibly TRBD1 on 5 matching bases. Trimming pared 3 bases from V and 3 bases from J, leaving 22 bases between. CDR1 is SGDLS, CDR2 YYNGEE, per germline. The CDR3 extends over 17 amino acids. CDR3 loop: CASSGGYEGASGYEQYF. CDR3 sequence (DNA): TGTGCCAGCAGCGGGGGATATGAAGGGGCGAGTGGCTACGAGCAGTACTTC.

V is TRBV27 and J is TRBJ2-7, with TRBD2 identical over 9 bases. The germline V gene has CDR1 MNHEY and CDR2 SMNVEV (reference sequence). This CDR3 spans 15 amino acids. The J segment lost 0 bases and the V segment lost 3 bases, leaving 3 bases of the junction unmatched. The CDR3 sequence is CASSLSSGDSYEQYF. CDR3 DNA: TGTGCCAGCAGTTTGTCTAGCGGGGACTCCTACGAGCAGTACTTC.

This chain links TRBV4-1 with TRBJ2-4; no clear D. Germline CDR1 MGHRA, CDR2 YSYEKL. The CDR3 length is 13 residues. Trimming removed 5 bases from V and 14 bases from J, with 19 bases in between. In DNA form, the CDR3 reads TGCGCCAGCAGCATATCCCGGACCGACATCGAGTACTTC. It yields the protein CASSISRTDIEYF.

This chain uses TRBV29-1 with TRBJ1-1; 7 positions agree with TRBD1. V shed 6 bases, J shed 6 bases, and the junction held 10 bases outside the gene matches. Per the germline V gene, CDR1 is SQVTM and CDR2 is ANQGSEA. The CDR3 contains 13 residues. The CDR3 spells CSVDTGTAAEAFF. The DNA for the CDR3 is TGCAGCGTCGACACCGGGACAGCGGCTGAAGCTTTCTTT.

The V call is TRBV4-3, the J call TRBJ2-7, with D possibly being TRBD2 (7 bases). Germline V CDR1 and CDR2: LGHNA, YSLEER. The germline V and J ends were trimmed by 1 base and 2 bases, with 12 bases remaining between them. CDR3 size: 15 residues. CDR3 in amino acids: CASSQGGGQTYEQYF. The DNA for the CDR3 is TGCGCCAGCAGCCAAGGGGGGGGACAAACCTACGAGCAGTACTTC.

The rearrangement links TRBV12-5 to TRBJ2-3; no reliable D call. The CDR3 has 12 amino acids. The V gene's germline CDR1 is LGHNT and CDR2 FRNRAP. The V end was cut by 9 bases, the J end by 5 bases, with 12 bases between. CDR3 protein: CARRQWLDTQYF. The CDR3, as DNA: TGTGCTAGGAGACAATGGTTAGATACGCAGTATTTT.

The V gene is TRBV15, the J gene TRBJ1-5; no reliable D call. CDR1 LNHNV and CDR2 YYDKDF come from the germline V gene (reference sequence). This CDR3 region has 15 residues. V lost 0 bases, J lost 4 bases, and 10 bases lay in between. This CDR3 is CATSRDKGSNQPQHF. As DNA, the CDR3 is TGTGCCACCAGCAGAGATAAAGGGTCAAATCAGCCCCAGCATTTT.